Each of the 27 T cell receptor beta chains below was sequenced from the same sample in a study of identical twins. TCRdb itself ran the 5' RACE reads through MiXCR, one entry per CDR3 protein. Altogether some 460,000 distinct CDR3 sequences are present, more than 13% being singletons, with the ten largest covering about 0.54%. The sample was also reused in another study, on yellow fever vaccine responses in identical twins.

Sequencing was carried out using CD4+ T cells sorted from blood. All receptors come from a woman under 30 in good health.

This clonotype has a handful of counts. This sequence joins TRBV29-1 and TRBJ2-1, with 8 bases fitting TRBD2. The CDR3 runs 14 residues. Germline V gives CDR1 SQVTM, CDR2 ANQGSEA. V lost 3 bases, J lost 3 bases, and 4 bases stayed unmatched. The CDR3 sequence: CSVEYSGSYNEQFF. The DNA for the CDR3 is TGCAGCGTTGAGTACAGCGGGAGCTACAATGAGCAGTTCTTC.

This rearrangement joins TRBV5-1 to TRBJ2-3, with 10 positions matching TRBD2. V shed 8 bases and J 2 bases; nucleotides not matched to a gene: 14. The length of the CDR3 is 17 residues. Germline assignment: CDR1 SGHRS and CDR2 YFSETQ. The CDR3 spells CASSGSSGGQYTDTQYF. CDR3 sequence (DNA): TGCGCCAGTTCTGGGTCTAGCGGGGGACAATACACAGATACGCAGTATTTT.

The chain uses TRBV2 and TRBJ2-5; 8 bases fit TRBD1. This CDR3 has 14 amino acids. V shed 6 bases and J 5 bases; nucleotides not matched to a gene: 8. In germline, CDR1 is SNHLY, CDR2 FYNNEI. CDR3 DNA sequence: TGTGCCAGCAGCGAGGACAGGGTTAGCGAGACCCAGTACTTC. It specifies CASSEDRVSETQYF.

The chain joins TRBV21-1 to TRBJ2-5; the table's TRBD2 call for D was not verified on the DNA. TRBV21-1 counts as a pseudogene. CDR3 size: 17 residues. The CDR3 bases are TGTGCCAGCAGCAAAGCGGGTGAGGCGGGAGTGTTGGAGACCCAGTACTTC. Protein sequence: CASSKAGEAGVLETQYF.

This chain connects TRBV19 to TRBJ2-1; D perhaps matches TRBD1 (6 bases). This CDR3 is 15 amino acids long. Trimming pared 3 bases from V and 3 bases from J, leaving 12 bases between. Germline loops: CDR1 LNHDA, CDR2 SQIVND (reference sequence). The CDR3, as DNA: TGTGCCAGTAGTATTGGGGGCAAAAACTACAATGAGCAGTTCTTC. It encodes CASSIGGKNYNEQFF.

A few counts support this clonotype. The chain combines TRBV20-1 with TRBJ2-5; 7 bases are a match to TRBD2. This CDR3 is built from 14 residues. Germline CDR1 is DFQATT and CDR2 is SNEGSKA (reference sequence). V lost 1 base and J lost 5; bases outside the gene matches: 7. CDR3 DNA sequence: TGCAGTGCTAGAGTAGGGAGGGCCTCTGAGACCCAGTACTTC. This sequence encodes CSARVGRASETQYF.

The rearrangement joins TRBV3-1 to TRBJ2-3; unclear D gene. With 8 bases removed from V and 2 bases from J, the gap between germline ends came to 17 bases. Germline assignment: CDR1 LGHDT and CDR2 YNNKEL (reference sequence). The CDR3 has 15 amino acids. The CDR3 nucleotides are TGTGCCAGCTGCCCACTGGGAAAGAACACAGATACGCAGTATTTT. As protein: CASCPLGKNTDTQYF.

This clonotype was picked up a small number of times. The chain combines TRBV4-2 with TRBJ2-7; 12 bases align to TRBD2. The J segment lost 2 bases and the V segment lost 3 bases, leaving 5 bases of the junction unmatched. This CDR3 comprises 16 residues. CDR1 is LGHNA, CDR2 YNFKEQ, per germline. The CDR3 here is CASSQVTSGGTYEQYF. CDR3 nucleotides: TGTGCCAGCAGCCAGGTTACTAGCGGGGGGACCTACGAGCAGTACTTC.

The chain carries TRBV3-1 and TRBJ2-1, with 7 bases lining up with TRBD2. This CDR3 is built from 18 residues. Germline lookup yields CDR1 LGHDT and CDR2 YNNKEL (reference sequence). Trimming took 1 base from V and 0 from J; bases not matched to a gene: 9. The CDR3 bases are TGTGCCAGCAGCCAAGGGGGGGGGATGGGAAGCTCCTACAATGAGCAGTTCTTC. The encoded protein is CASSQGGGMGSSYNEQFF.

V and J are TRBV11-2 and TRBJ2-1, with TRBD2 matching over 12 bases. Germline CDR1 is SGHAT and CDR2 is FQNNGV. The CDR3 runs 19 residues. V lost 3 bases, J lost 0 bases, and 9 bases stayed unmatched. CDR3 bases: TGTGCCAGCAGCTTCCTCGGGACTAGCGGGCGCAGCTCCTACAATGAGCAGTTCTTC. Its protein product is CASSFLGTSGRSSYNEQFF.

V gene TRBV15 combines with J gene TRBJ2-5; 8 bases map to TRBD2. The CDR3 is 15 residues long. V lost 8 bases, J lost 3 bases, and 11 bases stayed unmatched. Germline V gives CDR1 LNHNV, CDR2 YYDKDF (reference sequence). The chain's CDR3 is CATSAGSGVKETQYF. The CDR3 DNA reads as TGTGCCACCTCGGCAGGTAGCGGGGTAAAAGAGACCCAGTACTTC.

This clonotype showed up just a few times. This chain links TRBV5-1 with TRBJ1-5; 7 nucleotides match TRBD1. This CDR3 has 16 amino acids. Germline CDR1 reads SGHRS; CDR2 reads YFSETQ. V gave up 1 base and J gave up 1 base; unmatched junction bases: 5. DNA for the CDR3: TGCGCCAGCAGCTTGTCCCACAGGGGAAGCAATCAGCCCCAGCATTTT. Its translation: CASSLSHRGSNQPQHF.

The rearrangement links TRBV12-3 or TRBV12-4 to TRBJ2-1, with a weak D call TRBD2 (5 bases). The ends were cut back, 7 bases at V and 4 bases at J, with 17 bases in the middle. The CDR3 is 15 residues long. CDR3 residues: CASTPEASRYNEQFF. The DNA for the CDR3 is TGTGCCAGCACCCCCGAGGCTAGCAGGTACAATGAGCAGTTCTTC.

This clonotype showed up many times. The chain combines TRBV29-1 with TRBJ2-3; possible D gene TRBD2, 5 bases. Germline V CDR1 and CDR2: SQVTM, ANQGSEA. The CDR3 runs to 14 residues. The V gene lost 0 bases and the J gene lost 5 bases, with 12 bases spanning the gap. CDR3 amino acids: CSVEDGGRRDTQYF. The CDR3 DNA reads TGCAGCGTTGAAGATGGTGGGAGAAGAGATACGCAGTATTTT.

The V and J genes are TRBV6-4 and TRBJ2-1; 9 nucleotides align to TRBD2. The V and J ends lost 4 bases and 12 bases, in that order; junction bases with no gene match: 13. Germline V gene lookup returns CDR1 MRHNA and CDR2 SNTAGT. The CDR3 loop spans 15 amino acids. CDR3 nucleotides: TGTGCCAGCAGTGGGCTAGCGGGAACCCTAGGAGGGCAGTTCTTC. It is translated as CASSGLAGTLGGQFF.

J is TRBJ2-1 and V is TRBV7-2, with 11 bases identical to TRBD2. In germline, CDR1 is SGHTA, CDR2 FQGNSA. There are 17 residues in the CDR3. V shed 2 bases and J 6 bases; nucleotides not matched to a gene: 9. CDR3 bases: TGTGCCAGCAGCTTAATGGGGATACTAGCGGGAGTCAATGAGCAGTTCTTC. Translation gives CASSLMGILAGVNEQFF.

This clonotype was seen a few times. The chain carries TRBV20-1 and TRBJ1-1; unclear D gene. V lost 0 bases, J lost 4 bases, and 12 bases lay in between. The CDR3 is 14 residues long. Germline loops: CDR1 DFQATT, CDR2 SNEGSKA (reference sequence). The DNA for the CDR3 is TGCAGTGCTAGAGATCCTCGCATAGGCACTGAAGCTTTCTTT. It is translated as CSARDPRIGTEAFF.

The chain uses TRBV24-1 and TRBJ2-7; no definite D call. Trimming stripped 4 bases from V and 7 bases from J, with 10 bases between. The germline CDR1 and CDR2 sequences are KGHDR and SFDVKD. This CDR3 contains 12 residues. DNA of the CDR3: TGTGCCACCAGTGAACCACTGGGAGAGCAGTACTTC. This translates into CATSEPLGEQYF.

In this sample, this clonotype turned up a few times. CDR3 nucleotide sequence: TGCAGCTCGGGACAGGGTATATCGGGTGCGGACGCGAACACCGGGGAGCTGTTTTTT. Protein product: CSSGQGISGADANTGELFF. This chain joins TRBV29-1 and TRBJ2-2; 9 nucleotides match TRBD1. The CDR3 runs 19 residues. J was trimmed by 0 bases and V by 8 bases; bases with no gene match: 19. CDR1 SQVTM and CDR2 ANQGSEA come from the germline V gene.

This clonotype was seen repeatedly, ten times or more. In nucleotides, the CDR3 is TGTGCCAGCAGCACAGGACAGCTAGCAAATGAAAAACTGTTTTTT. As protein: CASSTGQLANEKLFF. The gene calls are TRBV6-2 or TRBV6-3 and TRBJ1-4; possibly TRBD1 for D (6 bases). The ends were cut back, 6 bases at V and 5 bases at J, with 16 bases in the middle. The CDR3 runs 15 residues. Per germline, CDR1 MNHEY and CDR2 SVGEGT.

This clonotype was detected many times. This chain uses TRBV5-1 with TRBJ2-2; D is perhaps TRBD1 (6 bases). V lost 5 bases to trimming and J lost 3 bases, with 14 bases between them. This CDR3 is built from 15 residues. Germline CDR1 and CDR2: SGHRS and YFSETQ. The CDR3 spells CASRPGTLYTGELFF. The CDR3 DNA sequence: TGCGCCAGCAGACCCGGGACATTATACACCGGGGAGCTGTTTTTT. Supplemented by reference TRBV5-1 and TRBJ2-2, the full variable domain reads KAGVTQTPRYLIKTRGQQVTLSCSPISGHRSVSWYQQTPGQGLQFLFEYFSETQRNKGNFPGRFSGRQFSNSRSEMNVSTLELGDSALYLCASRPGTLYTGELFFGEGSRLTVL.

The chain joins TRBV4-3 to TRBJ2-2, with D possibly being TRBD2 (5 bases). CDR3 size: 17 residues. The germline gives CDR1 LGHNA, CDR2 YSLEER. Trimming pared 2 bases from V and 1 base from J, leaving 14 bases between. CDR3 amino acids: CASSQPPTAGNTGELFF. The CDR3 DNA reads TGCGCCAGCAGCCAACCACCGACGGCGGGGAACACCGGGGAGCTGTTTTTT.

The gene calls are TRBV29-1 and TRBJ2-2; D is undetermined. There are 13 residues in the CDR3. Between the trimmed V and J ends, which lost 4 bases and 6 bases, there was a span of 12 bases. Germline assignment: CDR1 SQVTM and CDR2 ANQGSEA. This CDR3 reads CSVGSYDPGELFF. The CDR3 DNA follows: TGCAGCGTTGGGTCCTATGATCCCGGGGAGCTGTTTTTT.

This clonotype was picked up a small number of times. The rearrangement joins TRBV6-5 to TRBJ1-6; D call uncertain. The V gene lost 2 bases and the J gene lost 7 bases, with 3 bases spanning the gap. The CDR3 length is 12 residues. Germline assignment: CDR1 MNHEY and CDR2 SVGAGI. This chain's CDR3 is CASSYTNSPLHF. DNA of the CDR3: TGTGCCAGCAGTTACACCAATTCACCCCTCCACTTT.

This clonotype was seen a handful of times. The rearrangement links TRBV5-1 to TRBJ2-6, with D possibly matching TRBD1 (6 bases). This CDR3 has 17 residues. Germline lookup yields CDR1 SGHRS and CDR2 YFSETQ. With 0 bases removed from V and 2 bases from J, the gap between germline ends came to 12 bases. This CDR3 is CASSLGGGAAGANVLTF. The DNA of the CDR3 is TGCGCCAGCAGCTTGGGTGGGGGCGCCGCTGGGGCCAACGTCCTGACTTTC.

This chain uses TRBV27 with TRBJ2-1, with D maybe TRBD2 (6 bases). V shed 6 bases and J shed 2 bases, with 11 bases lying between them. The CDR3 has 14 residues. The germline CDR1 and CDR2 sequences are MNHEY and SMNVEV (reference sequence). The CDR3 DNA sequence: TGTGCCAGCAGCCGCAGGGAGGCCTACAATGAGCAGTTCTTC. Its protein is CASSRREAYNEQFF.

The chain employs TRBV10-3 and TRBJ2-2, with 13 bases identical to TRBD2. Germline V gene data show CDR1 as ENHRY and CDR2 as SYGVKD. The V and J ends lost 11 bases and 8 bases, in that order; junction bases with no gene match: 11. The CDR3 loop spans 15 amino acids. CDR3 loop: CAARLAGGLMGELFF. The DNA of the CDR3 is TGTGCCGCCAGACTAGCGGGAGGCTTGATGGGGGAGCTGTTTTTT.